This T cell receptor beta chain was captured in a study of shared clonotypes between healthy human individuals. General study findings and limits: Clonotype sharing across several donors was observed for around 4.8% of naive CD4 clonotypes.

Notes on this clone: The antigen is unknown. Other DNA sequences of this sample code for an identical CDR3.

The data were produced by immunoSEQ multiplex PCR, yet TCRdb's version contains in-frame clones alone and is incomplete. The table shows 2 million to 2.5 million clones, with approximately 96% occurring only once. Material for sequencing was naive CD4+ T cells sorted from blood. As for subset: CD45RA+ positively selected. The sequence was collected from a man younger than 35 in good health.

The DNA of the CDR3 is TGTGCCAGCAGCTTGCAGGGCATGAACACTGAAGCTTTCTTT. Protein: CASSLQGMNTEAFF. The V gene is TRBV5-4, the J gene TRBJ1-1, with D perhaps matching TRBD1 (5 bases). This CDR3 is built from 14 residues. Trimming shortened V by 1 base and J by 0 bases, and 7 bases separated the two germline ends. Looked up from germline, CDR1 is SGHNT and CDR2 is YYREEE (reference sequence).